A selection of T cell receptor beta chains follows, all from one sample in a study of T cell repertoires in cytomegalovirus infection. Their antigens are not known. TCRdb used MiXCR to reprocess the reads, holding one entry per CDR3 protein. The sample consists of a few hundred thousand distinct CDR3 sequences, about 42% of them appearing once. Sequenced here: cultured PBMCs, sampled from culture after CMV antigen stimulation. The receptors were gathered from a human donor in good health (CMV status not recorded). Some clones in this sample may be carry-over from other donors' samples. CDR3s include the opening cysteine and the closing phenylalanine or tryptophan. The D gene is left open where the match is weak. Expanded clones get a size class; other rows say once, few or many, or leave the size out.

d_call j_call clone_size v_call cdr3_nt cdr3_aa
. TRBJ1-1 . TRBV5-4 TGTGCCAGCAGTAGTGGGTGGACCCGTATGAGGGGCACTGAAGCTTTCTTT CASSSGWTRMRGTEAFF
TRBD2 TRBJ2-4 . TRBV6-1 TGTGCCAGCTTTGGGACTACAACAAACATTCAGTACTTC CASFGTTTNIQYF
TRBD1 TRBJ2-3 . TRBV6-6 TGTGCCAGCAGTAAAAACAGGGGGCAAAGCACAGATACGCAGTATTTT CASSKNRGQSTDTQYF
. TRBJ2-1 . TRBV12-3/TRBV12-4 TGTGCCAGCAGTTTAGGAACATCGGGTTGGGTCTACAATGAGCAGTTCTTC CASSLGTSGWVYNEQFF
. TRBJ2-3 . TRBV11-1 TGTGCCAGCAGCCCCACTAGATCCAGAAAAGATACGCAGTATTTT CASSPTRSRKDTQYF
. TRBJ2-5 . TRBV6-2/TRBV6-3 TGTGCCAGCAGTTACTCGATTGCTCCCCAAGAGACCCAGTACTTC CASSYSIAPQETQYF
TRBD2 TRBJ2-5 . TRBV6-2/TRBV6-3 TGTGCCAGCATCCCCGGCGGGGGGAGTGTCCAAGAGACCCAGTACTTC CASIPGGGSVQETQYF
. TRBJ1-4 . TRBV4-1 TGCGCCAGCAGCCAGTTATTGGGGGAAAAACTGTTTTTT CASSQLLGEKLFF
TRBD1 TRBJ1-4 few TRBV7-2 TGTGCCAGCAGCCGGGACAGCCTCAACAGAGTGTTTTTT CASSRDSLNRVFF
. TRBJ1-6 once TRBV5-1 TGCGCCAGCAGCTTGGGGACCCGGGGAGGGGCCCTCCACTTT CASSLGTRGGALHF
. TRBJ1-3 few TRBV5-6 TGTGCCAGCAGCTTCCTGGGATCGGGGGCCGGCTCGGGAAACACCATATATTTT CASSFLGSGAGSGNTIYF
. TRBJ2-1 . TRBV28 TGTGCCAGCAGTTTAAGGTGGGACTCCTACAATGAGCAGTTCTTC CASSLRWDSYNEQFF
. TRBJ2-3 . TRBV24-1 TGTGCCACCAGCAAAGGGCCGGGACTCAGCACAGATACGCAGTATTTT CATSKGPGLSTDTQYF
TRBD2 TRBJ2-7 . TRBV6-2/TRBV6-3 TGTGCCAGCAGTTGGGGGACGGCGCGGGAGTGGGAGCAGTACTTC CASSWGTAREWEQYF
. TRBJ2-5 few TRBV10-3 TGTGCCATCACTGCGGGACAGAAAGAGACCCAGTACTTC CAITAGQKETQYF
TRBD2 TRBJ2-7 few TRBV7-9 TGTGCCAGCAGTAGCCTAACGGGACTAGACAACTACGAGCAGTACTTC CASSSLTGLDNYEQYF
TRBD2 TRBJ2-3 few TRBV20-1 TGCAGTGCCTCTGTCGGGAGGGACCCCACAGATACGCAGTATTTT CSASVGRDPTDTQYF
. TRBJ2-2 . TRBV19 TGTGCCAGTAGTATTGGTGGGAGGTCCACCGGGGAGCTGTTTTTT CASSIGGRSTGELFF
. TRBJ1-2 . TRBV7-9 TGTGCCAGCAGCTTTTTGGTAGGGGGTTATGGCTACACCTTC CASSFLVGGYGYTF
TRBD1 TRBJ1-5 . TRBV6-1 TGTGCCAGCAGGGCTGGGACAGTTCTTCAGCCCCAGCATTTT CASRAGTVLQPQHF
. TRBJ1-3 few TRBV7-2 TGTGCCAGCAGCTTATCCCCAACAGGGTTCTCTGGAAACACCATATATTTT CASSLSPTGFSGNTIYF
. TRBJ1-1 . TRBV4-3 TGCGCCAGCAGCCATCCGGGACCCAACACTGAAGCTTTCTTT CASSHPGPNTEAFF
. TRBJ1-2 few TRBV7-9 TGTGCCAGCAGCTTAAGAGGGCCCCCCCTATCTTACTATGGCTACACCTTC CASSLRGPPLSYYGYTF
. TRBJ1-5 . TRBV19 TGTGCCAGTAGTGAGTATGATGGCAATCAGCCCCAGCATTTT CASSEYDGNQPQHF
. TRBJ1-1 few TRBV7-9 TGTGCCAGCACCCAAGGGTCCGGGACATTGAACACTGAAGCTTTCTTT CASTQGSGTLNTEAFF
. TRBJ2-2 few TRBV7-8 TGTGCCAGCAGCTCGTCACGGTATGCCACCGGGGAGCTGTTTTTT CASSSSRYATGELFF
TRBD2 TRBJ2-5 . TRBV4-1 TGTGCCAGCAGCCCAGGAGATGGGACTAAGACGACCCAGTACTTC CASSPGDGTKTTQYF
. TRBJ1-1 . TRBV20-1 TGCAGTGCTGCTATACCTGGCCGCACTGAAGCTTTCTTT CSAAIPGRTEAFF
. TRBJ1-1 . TRBV27 TGTGCCAGCAGTTTATCGATCGAGGACAGTGAAGCTTTCTTT CASSLSIEDSEAFF
. TRBJ2-1 few TRBV7-2 TGTGCCAGCAGCAACCCCAAAGGCAAACGATCCAATGAGCAGTTCTTC CASSNPKGKRSNEQFF
. TRBJ2-1 many TRBV7-2 TGTGCCAGCAGCTTAGTTATAGGTTCCTACAATGAGCAGTTCTTC CASSLVIGSYNEQFF
. TRBJ2-7 . TRBV7-2 TGTGCCAGCAGCCGGTGGGGTCCCGCCTCCTACGAGCAGTACTTC CASSRWGPASYEQYF
TRBD2 TRBJ2-2 once TRBV27 TGTGCCAGGACTAGCGACACCGGGGAGCTGTTTTTT CARTSDTGELFF
. TRBJ1-1 . TRBV7-8 TGTGCCAGCAGCTTTTTAACAGGGAACACTGAAGCTTTCTTT CASSFLTGNTEAFF
. TRBJ1-1 . TRBV7-9 TGTGCCAGCAGCCGCAATACGGGGAACGGCGCTGAAGCTTTCTTT CASSRNTGNGAEAFF
. TRBJ2-1 once TRBV29-1 TGCAGCGGTGCCCCTTGGGACAATGAGCAGTTCTTC CSGAPWDNEQFF
. TRBJ1-1 . TRBV7-2 TGTGCCAGCAGGGCTAGGAGGGGAGTTCGTGGCGACACTGAAGCTTTCTTT CASRARRGVRGDTEAFF
. TRBJ2-5 few TRBV12-3/TRBV12-4 TGTGCCAGCAGTTTATGGGCAGCTCAAGAGACCCAGTACTTC CASSLWAAQETQYF
TRBD2 TRBJ2-5 . TRBV30 TGTGCCTGGAGTAATGATGGGGGGGAGATGGAGACCCAGTACTTC CAWSNDGGEMETQYF
TRBD2 TRBJ2-1 few TRBV20-1 TGCAGTGCTAGAGATTCGGGGGGGCCTGAGAGTGTAGGGAGAAATGAGCAGTTCTTC CSARDSGGPESVGRNEQFF
. TRBJ1-2 few TRBV5-1 TGCGCCAGCAGCCCAAGGGGCGGAGGGCGGAACTATGGCTACACCTTC CASSPRGGGRNYGYTF
TRBD1 TRBJ2-2 . TRBV19 TGTGCCAGTAGGGACAGGGGCCGGAACACCGGGGAGCTGTTTTTT CASRDRGRNTGELFF
TRBD1 TRBJ2-7 . TRBV7-2 TGTGCCAGCAGCATAACCGGGACAGGGCCCTACGAGCAGTACTTC CASSITGTGPYEQYF
. TRBJ2-7 . TRBV6-1 TGTGCCAGCAGTGAACGAACGCGTACCTACGAGCAGTACTTC CASSERTRTYEQYF
TRBD1 TRBJ1-1 . TRBV5-5 TGTGCCAGCAGCTTGGAGGGGGCGCCGACTGAAGCTTTCTTT CASSLEGAPTEAFF
. TRBJ2-7 . TRBV11-2 TGTGCCAGCAGCTACCGGGACGGCTCCTACGAGCAGTACTTC CASSYRDGSYEQYF
TRBD2 TRBJ2-1 few TRBV7-2 TGTGCCAGCAGGCTTGGGGGGGGAGACAATGAGCAGTTCTTC CASRLGGGDNEQFF
. TRBJ2-3 . TRBV6-6 TGTGCCAGCAGTCGGTCCCGGCAAGATACGCAGTATTTT CASSRSRQDTQYF
TRBD1 TRBJ2-3 . TRBV23-1 TGCGCCAGCAGTAGGAGCGGGACAGGGGTGGAAGATACGCAGTATTTT CASSRSGTGVEDTQYF
. TRBJ2-1 many TRBV7-2 TGTGCCAGCAGTAAACAGTTCAATGAGCAGTTCTTC CASSKQFNEQFF
. TRBJ2-7 . TRBV27 TGTGCCAGCAGCCCTGGGATTGGCGAGCAGTACTTC CASSPGIGEQYF
. TRBJ2-2 . TRBV5-4 TGTGCCAGCAGCTTAACGGTGAATTTGCCCGGGGAGCTGTTTTTT CASSLTVNLPGELFF
. TRBJ1-6 . TRBV27 TGTGCCAGCAGTTTTGGACAGCGAAGCTCCTATAATTCACCCCTCCACTTT CASSFGQRSSYNSPLHF
. TRBJ1-2 few TRBV6-1 TGTGCCAGCCGCGGGACCGACAATGGCTACACTTTC CASRGTDNGYTF
. TRBJ1-5 . TRBV5-1 TGCGCCAGCAGCCCGGTGGGTGGCAATCAGCCCCAGCATTTT CASSPVGGNQPQHF
. TRBJ2-1 . TRBV6-1 TGTGCCAGCTCCCTTCACGCCCCATCTTACAATGAGCAGTTCTTC CASSLHAPSYNEQFF
TRBD1 TRBJ2-3 few TRBV19 TGTGCCAGTAGTGTTGGTGTGACAGGGACAGATACGCAGTATTTT CASSVGVTGTDTQYF
. TRBJ1-2 few TRBV20-1 TGCAGTGCTACTGCGGGCAGCCAAAACTATGGCTACACCTTC CSATAGSQNYGYTF